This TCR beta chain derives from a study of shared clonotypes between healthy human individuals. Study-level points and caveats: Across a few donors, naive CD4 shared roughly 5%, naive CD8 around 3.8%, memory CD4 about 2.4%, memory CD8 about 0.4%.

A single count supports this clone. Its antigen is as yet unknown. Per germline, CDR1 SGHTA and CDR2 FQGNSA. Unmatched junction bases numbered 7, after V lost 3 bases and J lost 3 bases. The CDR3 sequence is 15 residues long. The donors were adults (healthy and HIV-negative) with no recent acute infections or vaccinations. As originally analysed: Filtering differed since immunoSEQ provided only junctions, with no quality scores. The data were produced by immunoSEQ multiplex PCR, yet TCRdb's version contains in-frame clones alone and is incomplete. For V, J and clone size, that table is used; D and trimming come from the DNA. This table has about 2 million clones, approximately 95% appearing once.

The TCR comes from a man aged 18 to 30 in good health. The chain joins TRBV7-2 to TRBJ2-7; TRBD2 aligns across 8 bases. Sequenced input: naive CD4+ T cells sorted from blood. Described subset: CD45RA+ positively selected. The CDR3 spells CASSFSGTLNYEQYF. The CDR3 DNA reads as TGTGCCAGCAGCTTTAGCGGGACTTTAAACTACGAGCAGTACTTC.